Shown below are 2 T cell receptor beta chains from a single sample sequenced in a study of T cell responses to AZD1222 COVID-19 vaccine. TCRdb keeps only in-frame clones here, not all; method: immunoSEQ multiplex PCR. The sample yields about 180,000 clones, about 90% seen once. The sample in question was peripheral blood, obtained on day 0 of AZD1222 vaccination. Receptors originate from an adult in good health.

The V call is TRBV6-5, the J call TRBJ1-1; 8 nucleotides agree with TRBD1. The CDR3 spans 14 residues. The germline V gene encodes CDR1 MNHEY and CDR2 SVGAGI. V lost 6 bases to trimming and J lost 0 bases; unmatched junction nucleotides: 3. CDR3 protein: CASRRTGLNTEAFF. CDR3 DNA: TGTGCCAGCAGGAGGACAGGGTTGAACACTGAAGCTTTCTTT.

The rearrangement uses TRBV7-8 and TRBJ2-4, with 7 bases aligning to TRBD1. The length of the CDR3 is 14 residues. V lost 5 bases, J lost 3 bases, and 4 bases stayed unmatched. Germline CDR1 reads SGHVS; CDR2 reads FQNEAQ. CDR3 sequence: CASSDRDSKNIQYF. The CDR3 nucleotides read TGTGCCAGCAGCGACCGGGACAGCAAAAACATTCAGTACTTC.